This record concerns one TCR beta chain sequence. The sample is drawn from a study of T cell responses to AZD1222 COVID-19 vaccine. The CDR3 extends over 15 amino acids. The V and J ends lost 6 bases and 7 bases respectively, with 16 bases between them. Looked up from germline, CDR1 is MDHEN and CDR2 is SYDVKM. Produced via immunoSEQ multiplex PCR; TCRdb's table is partial and in-frame only. Of approximately 90,000 clones in the sample, roughly 90% were seen once. The sample consisted of peripheral blood, taken on day 0 of AZD1222 vaccination. The chain carries TRBV28 and TRBJ1-6; tentatively, D is TRBD1 (6 bases). The receptor was isolated from an adult in good health. In nucleotides, the CDR3 is TGTGCCAGCAGCGTACAGGGATTGGGCAATTCACCCCTCCACTTT. This encodes CASSVQGLGNSPLHF.